This TCR beta chain was obtained from a study of early stage breast cancer tumors. Study-level findings and limits: Tumor and normal breast were distinguished via blood comparison in about 90% of the 16 patients.

In regard to this clone: Its antigen is unidentified.

Profiling relied on immunoSEQ multiplex PCR, and the TCRdb table lists in-frame clones only, not all of them. The sample holds about 69,000 clones, roughly 80% seen once. This CDR3 has 15 residues. V lost 1 base to trimming and J lost 6 bases, with 12 bases between them. The V gene's germline CDR1 is MGHRA and CDR2 YSYEKL. This rearrangement joins TRBV4-1 to TRBJ1-4; tentative D call: TRBD1 (5 bases). The clonotype was recovered from a person aged 35 to 50 with breast cancer. Sequenced sample: blood. The CDR3 is CASSQVGGGDEKLFF. CDR3 nucleotide sequence: TGCGCCAGCAGCCAAGTGGGGGGGGGAGATGAAAAACTGTTTTTT.